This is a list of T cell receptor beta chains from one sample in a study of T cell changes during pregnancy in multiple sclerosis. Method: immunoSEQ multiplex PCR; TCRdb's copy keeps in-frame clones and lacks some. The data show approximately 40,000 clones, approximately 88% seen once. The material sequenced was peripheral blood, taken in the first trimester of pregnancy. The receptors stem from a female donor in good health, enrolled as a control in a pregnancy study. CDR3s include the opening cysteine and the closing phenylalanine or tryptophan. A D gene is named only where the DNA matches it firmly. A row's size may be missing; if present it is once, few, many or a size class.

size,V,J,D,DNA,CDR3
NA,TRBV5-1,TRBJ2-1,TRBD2,TGCGCCAGCAGCTTAACTAGCGGGAGGGACAATGAGCAGTTCTTC,CASSLTSGRDNEQFF
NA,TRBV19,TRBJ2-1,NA,TGTGCCAGTAGCTTGGACTCCAACTACAATGAGCAGTTCTTC,CASSLDSNYNEQFF
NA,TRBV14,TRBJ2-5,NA,TGTGCCAGCAGCCAACCGATAACAGCAACCATCCAACAAGAAACCCAGTACTTC,CASSQPITATIQQETQYF
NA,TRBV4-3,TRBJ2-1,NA,TGCGCCAGCAGCCCCCGGGTCGCCTATGAGCAGTTCTTC,CASSPRVAYEQFF
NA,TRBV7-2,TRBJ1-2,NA,TGTGCCAGCAGCCGCGGACAAAACTATGGCTACACCTTC,CASSRGQNYGYTF
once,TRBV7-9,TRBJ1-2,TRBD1,TGTGCCAGCAGCTTGGGCGTAATTGGGACAGGGGGTTATGGCTACACCTTC,CASSLGVIGTGGYGYTF
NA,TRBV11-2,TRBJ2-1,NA,TGTGCCAGCAGCTTAGGGGCAGGCTCAAAGAATGAGCAGTTCTTC,CASSLGAGSKNEQFF
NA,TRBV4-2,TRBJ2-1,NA,TGTGCCAGCAGCCAAGCGGTCCAAGCGGAGGGTATCAATGAGCAGTTCTTC,CASSQAVQAEGINEQFF
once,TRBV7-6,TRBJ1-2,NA,TGTGCCAGCAGCTTAGAGACAGGCAACCCTTATGGCTACACCTTC,CASSLETGNPYGYTF
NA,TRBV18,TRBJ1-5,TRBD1,TGTGCCAGCTCCCTGGGGACAGGGGCAAGGCAGCCCCAGCATTTT,CASSLGTGARQPQHF
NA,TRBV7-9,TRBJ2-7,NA,TGTGCCAGCAGCCCCCGGAGGGACCCCCTCTACGAGCAGTACTTC,CASSPRRDPLYEQYF
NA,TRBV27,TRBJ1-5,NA,TGTGCCAGCAGTACCCACGGTCAGCCCCAGCATTTT,CASSTHGQPQHF
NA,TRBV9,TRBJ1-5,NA,TGTGCCAGCAGCGCGGGCGGGGTACTCGGGAAGGAAGCCCAGCATTTT,CASSAGGVLGKEAQHF
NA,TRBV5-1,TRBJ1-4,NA,TGCGCCAGCAGCTTGCAGGGGCTTACTAATGAAAAACTGTTTTTT,CASSLQGLTNEKLFF
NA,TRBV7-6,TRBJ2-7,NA,TGTGCCAGCAGTTCCCCCGGAGGGCGACCGGGCTACGAGCAGTACTTC,CASSSPGGRPGYEQYF
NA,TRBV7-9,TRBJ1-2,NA,TGTGCCAGCAGCTTAGGCTCAGTTAACTATGGCTACACCTTC,CASSLGSVNYGYTF
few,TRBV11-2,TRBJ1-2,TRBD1,TGTGCCAGCAGCTCGCCCAGGGGGCGCCGGGGCTATGGCTACACCTTC,CASSSPRGRRGYGYTF
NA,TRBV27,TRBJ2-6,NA,TGTGCCAGCAGTTTGGTGGTCGGTGGGGCCAACGTCCTGACTTTC,CASSLVVGGANVLTF
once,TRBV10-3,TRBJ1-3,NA,TGTGCCATCAGCCCGGGAACTGGAAACACCATATATTTT,CAISPGTGNTIYF
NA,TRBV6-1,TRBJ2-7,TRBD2,TGTGCCAGCAGTGAATCGACTAGCGGGCGTCAGGACGAGCAGTACTTC,CASSESTSGRQDEQYF
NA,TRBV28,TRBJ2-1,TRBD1,TGTGCCAGCAGTTTATCGGGACAGGGTAAATTGGAACCTCAGTTCTTC,CASSLSGQGKLEPQFF
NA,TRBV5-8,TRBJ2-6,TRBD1,TGTGCCAGCAGCCACACAGGGGTCTCTGGGGCCAACGTCCTGACTTTC,CASSHTGVSGANVLTF
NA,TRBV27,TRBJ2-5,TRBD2,TGTGCCAGCAGTTTCGGCCTAGCGGGGGTATCAGGGGAGACCCAGTACTTC,CASSFGLAGVSGETQYF
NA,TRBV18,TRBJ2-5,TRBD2,TGTGCCAGCTCACCCGGACTAGCGGAGACCCAGTACTTC,CASSPGLAETQYF
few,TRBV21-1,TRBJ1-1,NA,TGTGCCAGACATAAACCCCGGGGAGGGAAGTCCACTGAAGCTTTCTTT,CARHKPRGGKSTEAFF
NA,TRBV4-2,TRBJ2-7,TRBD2,TGTGCCAGCAGCCAAGATTTGTTCCGCTCGGCTAGCGGATTATACGAGCAGTACTTC,CASSQDLFRSASGLYEQYF
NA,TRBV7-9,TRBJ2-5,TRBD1,TGTGCCAGCAGCTTCGAGGACAGGGGGCTAGACAAGACCCAGTACTTC,CASSFEDRGLDKTQYF
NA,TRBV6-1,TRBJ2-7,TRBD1,TGTGCCAGCAGTTCCGGGACAGGGGCCCTCTACGAGCAGTACTTC,CASSSGTGALYEQYF
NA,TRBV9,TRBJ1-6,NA,TGTGCCAGCAGCGTAGGCGGCTCCCAGTCCTATAATTCACCCCTCCACTTT,CASSVGGSQSYNSPLHF
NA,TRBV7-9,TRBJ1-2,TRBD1,TGTGCCAGCAGCTTAGGCCTATTGTCCGCCGGACAGGGAAACTATGGCTACACCTTC,CASSLGLLSAGQGNYGYTF
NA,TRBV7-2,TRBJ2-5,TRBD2,TGTGCCAGCAGCTTAGAGGGACTAGCGGTCCAAGAGACCCAGTACTTC,CASSLEGLAVQETQYF
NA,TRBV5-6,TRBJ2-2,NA,TGTGCCAGCAGCCCTAATGGACTTCAGGCGAGGGAGCTGTTTTTT,CASSPNGLQARELFF
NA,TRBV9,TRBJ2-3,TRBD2,TGTGCCAGCAGCCCGAGCGGGGGGGAAGATACGCAGTATTTT,CASSPSGGEDTQYF
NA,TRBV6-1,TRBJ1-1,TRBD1,TGTGCCAGCAGTATTTACAGGGGGACTGAAGCTTTCTTT,CASSIYRGTEAFF
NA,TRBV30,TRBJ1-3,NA,TGTGCCTGGGCCTTCGAGAGGGGAAACACCATATATTTT,CAWAFERGNTIYF
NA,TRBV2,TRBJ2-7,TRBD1,TGTGCCAGCAGTGAATCCGACAGGGGATACGAGCAGTACTTC,CASSESDRGYEQYF
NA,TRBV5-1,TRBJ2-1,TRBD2,TGCGCCAGCGCCAAGCGGGAGAGGCACAATGAGCAGTTCTTC,CASAKRERHNEQFF
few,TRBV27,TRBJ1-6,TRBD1,TGTGCCAGCACCTTGCGCAGGGGGGTAGGTAATTCACCCCTCCACTTT,CASTLRRGVGNSPLHF
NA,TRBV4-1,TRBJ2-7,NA,TGCGCCAGCAGCCTTAGGAGGTCGTACGAGCAGTACTTC,CASSLRRSYEQYF
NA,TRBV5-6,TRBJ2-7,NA,TGTGCCAGCGGCTGGGCGGGTGTTGGGGAGCAGTACTTC,CASGWAGVGEQYF
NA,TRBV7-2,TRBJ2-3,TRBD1,TGTGCCAGCAGCTTAGCAGGACAGGGGATAAGGGGAGATACGCAGTATTTT,CASSLAGQGIRGDTQYF
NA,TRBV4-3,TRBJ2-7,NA,TGCGCCAGCAGCCAAGAATCGCAGGACTACGAGCAGTACTTC,CASSQESQDYEQYF
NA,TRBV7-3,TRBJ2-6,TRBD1,TGTGCCAGCTCAATCGGACAGGGGGCTGGGGCCAACGTCCTGACTTTC,CASSIGQGAGANVLTF
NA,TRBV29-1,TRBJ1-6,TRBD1,TGCAGCGTGGCGACAGGGATTGATAATTCACCCCTCCACTTT,CSVATGIDNSPLHF
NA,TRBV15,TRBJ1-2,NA,TGTGCCACCAGCAGAGCCGCCGTCGGGGGGCGAGTTGGCTACACCTTC,CATSRAAVGGRVGYTF
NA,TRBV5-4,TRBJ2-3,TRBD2,TGTGCCAGCAGCGAGACTAGCGGGGGGGGGCAGTATTTT,CASSETSGGGQYF
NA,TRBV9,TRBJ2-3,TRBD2,TGTGCCAGCAGCCTCATGGGTAGCGGGAACACAGATACGCAGTATTTT,CASSLMGSGNTDTQYF
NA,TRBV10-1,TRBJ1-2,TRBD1,TGCGCCAGCAGTGAGTCGACTCGAGACAGGGACCGTTTCGTTCATGGCTACACCTTC,CASSESTRDRDRFVHGYTF
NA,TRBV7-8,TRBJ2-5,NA,TGTGCCAGCAGCCCCCCATCAGCGACAGAAGAGACCCAGTACTTC,CASSPPSATEETQYF